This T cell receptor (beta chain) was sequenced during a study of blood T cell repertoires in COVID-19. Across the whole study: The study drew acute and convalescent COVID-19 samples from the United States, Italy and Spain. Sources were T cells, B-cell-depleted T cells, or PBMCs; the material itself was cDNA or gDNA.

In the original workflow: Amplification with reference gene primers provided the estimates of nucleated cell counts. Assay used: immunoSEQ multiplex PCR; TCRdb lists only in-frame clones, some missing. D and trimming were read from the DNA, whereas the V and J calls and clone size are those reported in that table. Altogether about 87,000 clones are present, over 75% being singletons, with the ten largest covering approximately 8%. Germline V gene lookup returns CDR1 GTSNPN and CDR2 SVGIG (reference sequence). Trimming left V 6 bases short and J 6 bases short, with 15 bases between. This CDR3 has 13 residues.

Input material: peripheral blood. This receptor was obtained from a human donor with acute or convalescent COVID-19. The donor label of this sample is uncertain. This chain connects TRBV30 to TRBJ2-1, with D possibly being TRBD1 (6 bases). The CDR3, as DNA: TGTGCCTGCCAAGGACAGTATATCAATGAGCAGTTCTTC. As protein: CACQGQYINEQFF. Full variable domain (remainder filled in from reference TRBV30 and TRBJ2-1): SQTIHQWPATLVQPVGSPLSLECTVEGTSNPNLYWYRQAAGRGLQLLFYSVGIGQISSEVPQNLSASRPQDRQFILSSKKLLLSDSGFYLCACQGQYINEQFFGPGTRLTVL.